These T cell receptor beta chains were read from a single sample in a study of blood T cell repertoires in COVID-19. This table comes from immunoSEQ multiplex PCR, and its TCRdb copy is limited to in-frame clones, with some not included. The sample has about 130,000 clones, around 83% seen once. Sequenced input: peripheral blood. The receptor source for this set is a woman of 80 years or more with COVID-19, enrolled during active disease. CDR3s include the opening cysteine and the closing phenylalanine or tryptophan. Each record gives: J gene, D gene, V gene, CDR3 protein. D genes are given only for firm matches.

TRBJ1-6	NA	TRBV7-2	CASSLAISAGGNSPLHF
TRBJ1-1	NA	TRBV3-1/TRBV3-2	CASSQVAGDTEAFF
TRBJ2-5	TRBD1	TRBV5-6	CASSSTGRETQYF
TRBJ2-6	NA	TRBV7-9	CASSLYLSGANVLTF
TRBJ2-2	NA	TRBV12-3/TRBV12-4	CATEPDSTGELFF
TRBJ2-7	NA	TRBV24-1	CATSEQFEQYF
TRBJ1-2	TRBD1	TRBV28	CASSLSGQGASNYGYTF
TRBJ2-5	NA	TRBV6-5	CASSLSRTAQETQYF
TRBJ2-5	NA	TRBV7-2	CASRLAGETQYF
TRBJ2-3	TRBD2	TRBV4-1	CASSQDRLAGAYTDTQYF
TRBJ2-1	TRBD2	TRBV28	CASSKTIAGVFEQFF
TRBJ1-1	NA	TRBV5-1	CASSSLQGRGNTEAFF
TRBJ2-5	TRBD2	TRBV11-2	CATTIGLAGAGETQYF
TRBJ2-5	TRBD1	TRBV7-8	CASSFLGQGHLETQYF
TRBJ2-5	TRBD2	TRBV20-1	CSASYRLAGKETQYF
TRBJ2-3	NA	TRBV5-1	CASSFASSTDTQYF
TRBJ2-1	TRBD2	TRBV28	CASKGLAGDNYNEQFF
TRBJ1-5	TRBD1	TRBV6-2/TRBV6-3	CASSATGGGQPQHF
TRBJ1-6	TRBD1	TRBV27	CASRQGPYNSPLHF
TRBJ2-1	TRBD2	TRBV5-6	CASSLETSGREYEQFF
TRBJ1-3	NA	TRBV10-3	CAISSGSGNTIYF
TRBJ1-6	NA	TRBV4-1	CASSQEAAAGSYSPLHF
TRBJ2-1	TRBD2	TRBV19	CASSIGSGSGSEQFF
TRBJ2-7	TRBD2	TRBV13	CASSWGLAGGPGYEQYF
TRBJ2-7	NA	TRBV5-1	CASSLATGHEQYF
TRBJ1-2	NA	TRBV6-2/TRBV6-3	CASSYRRGYGYTF
TRBJ1-1	NA	TRBV18	CASSLQNTEAFF
TRBJ2-2	TRBD2	TRBV4-3	CASSQEPSGSAGGELFF
TRBJ2-1	NA	TRBV5-6	CASSLADFNEQFF
TRBJ2-5	TRBD2	TRBV7-2	CASQGSGLAGGLGTQYF
TRBJ2-7	NA	TRBV6-5	CASRGARTSYEQYF
TRBJ2-7	NA	TRBV9	CASSVEDSYEQYF
TRBJ2-2	NA	TRBV7-9	CASSLASVGTGELFF
TRBJ2-3	TRBD2	TRBV7-2	CASSSQRGPDTQYF
TRBJ1-1	TRBD1	TRBV14	CASSHRGQGSTEAFF
TRBJ2-6	NA	TRBV18	CASSPQASGANVLTF